This entry lists 24 T cell receptor beta chains sequenced from one sample in a study of blood T cell repertoires in COVID-19. Using immunoSEQ multiplex PCR, the repertoire was profiled, and TCRdb retains in-frame clones only, with some absent. The data hold approximately 300,000 clones, with 75% to 95% observed a single time. Sequencing input: peripheral blood. All receptors derive from a woman aged 25 to 45 with COVID-19, enrolled during active disease.

The J gene is TRBJ2-3, the V gene TRBV2; possible D gene TRBD1, 6 bases. This CDR3 contains 12 residues. Germline CDR1 is SNHLY and CDR2 is FYNNEI. The V gene lost 7 bases and the J gene lost 8 bases, with 13 bases spanning the gap. CDR3 amino acids: CASISDRGTQYF. CDR3 DNA: TGTGCCAGCATCTCGGACAGAGGTACGCAGTATTTT.

This clone was detected once. The chain carries TRBV5-1 and TRBJ1-6; 9 positions match TRBD1. This CDR3 has 15 amino acids. J was trimmed by 6 bases and V by 4 bases; bases with no gene match: 5. The germline V gene encodes CDR1 SGHRS and CDR2 YFSETQ. The CDR3 sequence: CASSGDRAVNSPLHF. The CDR3 nucleotides read TGCGCCAGCAGCGGGGACAGGGCGGTTAATTCACCCCTCCACTTT.

This rearrangement joins TRBV4-1 to TRBJ2-1; no firm D call. The length of the CDR3 is 16 residues. Germline CDR1 reads MGHRA; CDR2 reads YSYEKL. The ends were cut back, 2 bases at V and 6 bases at J, with 17 bases in the middle. Written as DNA, the CDR3 is TGCGCCAGCAGCCAAAGATCCCGAAGCGATTCCAATGAGCAGTTCTTC. Protein: CASSQRSRSDSNEQFF.

The V call is TRBV5-1, the J call TRBJ1-4; 11 nucleotides match TRBD1. The CDR3 length is 15 residues. CDR1 is SGHRS and CDR2 is YFSETQ in the germline V gene. Trimming removed 4 bases from V and 5 bases from J; junction bases left unmatched: 4. CDR3 in DNA: TGCGCCAGCAGCCCGGGGACAGGGGGGAATGAAAAACTGTTTTTT. This sequence encodes CASSPGTGGNEKLFF.

The chain joins TRBV19 to TRBJ1-1; 9 positions match TRBD1. Trimming cost V 5 bases and J 6 bases; bases outside gene matches: 7. The CDR3 is 14 residues long. The germline CDR1 and CDR2 sequences are LNHDA and SQIVND (reference sequence). This CDR3 is CASSRTGVSAEAFF. The CDR3 coding sequence is TGTGCCAGTAGTCGGACAGGGGTGTCGGCTGAAGCTTTCTTT.

The chain recombines TRBV28 with TRBJ2-2; D not certain. V was pared by 2 bases and J by 4 bases, with 14 bases between. This CDR3 comprises 16 residues. CDR1 is MDHEN, CDR2 SYDVKM, per germline. This CDR3 is CASSLGSGLFTGELFF. In DNA form, the CDR3 reads TGTGCCAGCAGTTTAGGTTCAGGCCTATTCACCGGGGAGCTGTTTTTT.

The chain is built from TRBV19 and TRBJ2-2; D is uncertain. The germline V and J ends were trimmed by 4 bases and 2 bases, with 8 bases remaining between them. This CDR3 contains 14 residues. Germline V gives CDR1 LNHDA, CDR2 SQIVND (reference sequence). CDR3 coding DNA: TGTGCCAGTAGTAATTTAGCCAACACCGGGGAGCTGTTTTTT. Translated: CASSNLANTGELFF.

The chain is built from TRBV18 and TRBJ1-1; D is undetermined. CDR1 and CDR2 from the germline V gene are KGHSH and LQKENI. Trimming stripped 3 bases from V and 4 bases from J, with 15 bases between. The CDR3 covers 15 residues. CDR3 nucleotide sequence: TGTGCCAGCTCACCCCCCGGGATGGTGGGCACTGAAGCTTTCTTT. Its translation is CASSPPGMVGTEAFF.

V is TRBV6-6 and J is TRBJ1-1; no reliable D call. Trimming took off 0 bases at V and 6 bases at J, with 8 bases between the two ends. In germline, CDR1 is MNHNY, CDR2 SVGAGI (reference sequence). The CDR3 has 13 residues. The CDR3, as DNA: TGTGCCAGCAGTTACTCTCCGGGATCTGAAGCTTTCTTT. Translation gives CASSYSPGSEAFF.

This clone has just a few counts. V and J are TRBV6-5 and TRBJ2-7, with 12 bases lining up with TRBD2. Trimming at V came to 3 bases and at J to 4 bases, leaving 1 base not matched to a gene. The CDR3 spans 14 residues. Germline CDR1 and CDR2: MNHEY and SVGAGI. CDR3 region: CASSYLAGGYEQYF. The DNA of the CDR3 is TGTGCCAGCAGTTATCTAGCGGGAGGGTACGAGCAGTACTTC.

The gene calls are TRBV6-5 and TRBJ2-1, with D perhaps matching TRBD1 (5 bases). The V gene's germline CDR1 is MNHEY and CDR2 SVGAGI. CDR3 size: 12 residues. Trimming shortened V by 8 bases and J by 7 bases, and 12 bases separated the two germline ends. The CDR3 is CASPRDGNEQFF. CDR3 nucleotide sequence: TGTGCCAGCCCCAGGGATGGGAATGAGCAGTTCTTC.

The chain has TRBV6-6 and TRBJ1-5, with TRBD1 identical over 7 bases. With 7 bases clipped from V and 5 bases from J, the junction kept 8 bases outside the gene matches. The germline CDR1 and CDR2 sequences are MNHNY and SVGAGI (reference sequence). The CDR3 is 14 residues long. DNA for the CDR3: TGTGCCAGCACCCGACAGGGCGGGCATCAGCCCCAGCATTTT. Its translation is CASTRQGGHQPQHF.

This sequence joins TRBV3-1 (or the pseudogene TRBV3-2) and TRBJ2-2, with D possibly matching TRBD1 (5 bases). V lost 1 base and J 6 bases, leaving 9 bases between the germline ends. The germline CDR1 and CDR2 sequences are LGHDT and YNNKEL (reference sequence). This CDR3 is 14 amino acids long. CDR3 protein: CASSQGGQPGELFF. The CDR3 DNA reads TGTGCCAGCAGCCAAGGGGGCCAGCCCGGGGAGCTGTTTTTT.

The CDR3 DNA is TGTGCCAGCAGTTACTCGGTGGGGCAGGATCAGCCCCAGCATTTT. Encoded protein: CASSYSVGQDQPQHF. The V and J genes are TRBV6-5 and TRBJ1-5, with D possibly being TRBD1 (5 bases). Per germline, CDR1 MNHEY and CDR2 SVGAGI. Trimming left V 0 bases short and J 5 bases short, with 11 bases between. The CDR3 sequence is 15 residues long.

The chain carries TRBV7-9 and TRBJ2-7; 7 bases agree with TRBD1. The J segment lost 3 bases and the V segment lost 5 bases, leaving 7 bases of the junction unmatched. The CDR3 sequence is 14 residues long. Looked up from germline, CDR1 is SEHNR and CDR2 is FQNEAQ (reference sequence). CDR3 loop: CASSPHRDSYEQYF. The DNA for the CDR3 is TGTGCCAGCAGCCCCCACCGGGACAGCTACGAGCAGTACTTC.

The genes are TRBV27 and TRBJ2-7; 12 nucleotides match TRBD2. V lost 10 bases, J lost 1 base, and 11 bases stayed unmatched. The germline gives CDR1 MNHEY, CDR2 SMNVEV (reference sequence). This CDR3 comprises 16 residues. The CDR3 sequence is CATQPGLAGLSYEQYF. Written as DNA, the CDR3 is TGTGCCACCCAACCGGGACTAGCGGGTCTTTCCTACGAGCAGTACTTC.

The genes are TRBV5-6 and TRBJ1-5; 9 bases are a match to TRBD1. The V segment lost 4 bases and the J segment 4 bases; nucleotides outside the gene matches: 6. The length of the CDR3 is 15 residues. Germline CDR1 is SGHDT and CDR2 is YYEEEE. The CDR3 DNA is TGTGCCAGCAGCCCGTGGGACAGGGAGAATCAGCCCCAGCATTTT. It yields the protein CASSPWDRENQPQHF.

The V call is TRBV4-1, the J call TRBJ1-1; a weak D match, TRBD1 (6 bases). CDR1 and CDR2 from the germline V gene are MGHRA and YSYEKL. V dropped 0 bases and J dropped 3 bases, with 8 bases sitting between them. This CDR3 has 14 amino acids. This CDR3 is CASSQEQGDTEAFF. DNA of the CDR3: TGCGCCAGCAGCCAAGAACAGGGAGACACTGAAGCTTTCTTT.

The CDR3, as DNA: TGCGCCAGCAGTGTGAGTGCGGGAGCGGCAGATACGCAGTATTTT. Amino acid sequence: CASSVSAGAADTQYF. The chain is built from TRBV10-1 and TRBJ2-3; 7 positions agree with TRBD2. The CDR3 loop spans 15 amino acids. V was clipped by 4 bases and J by 4 bases; unmatched bases: 8. Germline lookup yields CDR1 WNHNN and CDR2 SYGVQD (reference sequence).

V gene TRBV28 combines with J gene TRBJ2-1; the D gene is possibly TRBD2 (6 bases). Germline loops: CDR1 MDHEN, CDR2 SYDVKM. Trimming shortened V by 8 bases and J by 8 bases, and 19 bases separated the two germline ends. The CDR3 totals 14 residues. CDR3 sequence: CASSPGLRSHEQFF. CDR3 DNA sequence: TGTGCCAGCTCACCGGGACTGAGGAGCCATGAGCAGTTCTTC.

This chain joins TRBV5-1 and TRBJ1-4; D may be TRBD1 (6 bases). V was shortened by 4 bases and J by 0 bases, with 16 bases between the two germline ends. CDR3 size: 17 residues. Germline-derived CDR1 and CDR2 are SGHRS and YFSETQ. DNA of the CDR3: TGCGCCAGCAGCAAACCCCTACAGGGCTCAACTAATGAAAAACTGTTTTTT. The encoded protein is CASSKPLQGSTNEKLFF. The whole variable domain, filled in from reference TRBV5-1 and TRBJ1-4, reads KAGVTQTPRYLIKTRGQQVTLSCSPISGHRSVSWYQQTPGQGLQFLFEYFSETQRNKGNFPGRFSGRQFSNSRSEMNVSTLELGDSALYLCASSKPLQGSTNEKLFFGSGTQLSVL.

The rearrangement joins TRBV27 to TRBJ2-1; the D is unclear. V was cut by 7 bases and J by 6 bases, with 13 bases left in between. From germline, CDR1 is MNHEY and CDR2 SMNVEV (reference sequence). The CDR3 sequence is 13 residues long. CDR3 sequence (DNA): TGTGCCAGCAAGTTCCCCGGTCCCAATGAGCAGTTCTTC. This encodes CASKFPGPNEQFF.

A word on this clone: Other DNA sequences of this sample code for an identical CDR3. The chain joins TRBV5-4 to TRBJ2-1, with no clear D. This CDR3 is 14 amino acids long. CDR1 SGHNT and CDR2 YYREEE come from the germline V gene (reference sequence). V was cut by 0 bases and J by 0 bases, with 4 bases left in between. CDR3 sequence (DNA): TGTGCCAGCAGCTTGGCGGGCTCCTACAATGAGCAGTTCTTC. The encoded protein is CASSLAGSYNEQFF.

V usage is TRBV29-1 and J usage is TRBJ2-3; D is unclear. This CDR3 has 11 residues. Germline V lookup: CDR1 SQVTM, CDR2 ANQGSEA. The V and J ends lost 7 bases and 6 bases respectively, with 11 bases between them. In nucleotides, the CDR3 is TGCAGCGGTGGTGCAGCGGATACGCAGTATTTT. Translation gives CSGGAADTQYF.